A single sample is the source of the 22 T cell receptor beta chains below, sequenced in a study of Graves' ophthalmopathy and Graves' hyperthyroidism. The authors amplified TCR beta CDR3 regions from RNA transcripts. RT-PCR in the first round used HTBI primers; a second-round multiplex PCR followed. TCRdb reanalysed the multiplex PCR reads using MiXCR and keeps one entry per CDR3 protein. The top ten hold around 4% of the sample, which has about 550,000 distinct CDR3 sequences, 35% to 45% seen once. The sample consisted of peripheral blood or thyroid tissue (not recorded which). Receptors originate from an adult man with Graves' hyperthyroidism.

This clonotype was recorded many times. This rearrangement joins TRBV5-6 to TRBJ2-7; D is perhaps TRBD1 (5 bases). This CDR3 is 11 amino acids long. The germline CDR1 and CDR2 sequences are SGHDT and YYEEEE. The germline V and J ends were trimmed by 0 bases and 9 bases, with 7 bases remaining between them. The CDR3 sequence: CASSLGGGQYF. The CDR3 DNA reads as TGTGCCAGCAGCTTGGGGGGCGGGCAGTACTTC.

This clonotype was detected once. V and J are TRBV29-1 and TRBJ2-7, with 8 nucleotides matching TRBD1. The CDR3 contains 14 residues. V gave up 8 bases and J gave up 5 bases; unmatched junction bases: 14. The germline CDR1 and CDR2 sequences are SQVTM and ANQGSEA. CDR3 in amino acids: CSSHPVGTGNEQYF. CDR3 nucleotide sequence: TGCAGCAGCCACCCTGTAGGGACAGGAAACGAGCAGTACTTC.

The chain recombines TRBV10-3 with TRBJ2-7; D may be TRBD2 (5 bases). V was pared by 2 bases and J by 3 bases, with 8 bases between. The CDR3 is 13 amino acids. The germline V gene encodes CDR1 ENHRY and CDR2 SYGVKD. The CDR3 protein is CAISEVAGYEQYF. Written as DNA, the CDR3 is TGTGCCATCAGTGAGGTCGCGGGCTACGAGCAGTACTTC.

The chain has TRBV12-3 or TRBV12-4 and TRBJ1-2, with a possible D match to TRBD1 (5 bases). The CDR3 has 13 amino acids. V was trimmed by 5 bases and J by 4 bases, leaving 11 bases between them. The CDR3 DNA reads as TGTGCCAGCAGTCAGACAGACCCCTATGGCTACACCTTC. Its translation is CASSQTDPYGYTF.

This clonotype was seen only a few times. The V call is TRBV3-1, the J call TRBJ1-3; no firm D call. Germline V gene data show CDR1 as LGHDT and CDR2 as YNNKEL (reference sequence). The V end lost 2 bases, the J end lost 4 bases, and 12 bases lay between the germline ends. The CDR3 length is 15 residues. The CDR3: CASSQSAAVGNTIYF. CDR3 nucleotide sequence: TGTGCCAGCAGCCAATCTGCTGCTGTGGGAAACACCATATATTTT.

V and J are TRBV29-1 and TRBJ1-3; 8 positions agree with TRBD1. Losses at the gene ends were 6 bases for V and 7 bases for J; bases not matched to a gene: 14. This CDR3 region has 15 residues. Germline CDR1 is SQVTM and CDR2 is ANQGSEA. DNA for the CDR3: TGCAGCGTAGTGACGGGGGACAGGCGGAGTAACACCATATATTTT. It codes for CSVVTGDRRSNTIYF.

With respect to this clonotype: This sequence may be a read error, since a much larger clone differs from it by one base. J is TRBJ1-6 and V is TRBV5-5; no firm D call. Germline V lookup: CDR1 SGHKS, CDR2 YYEKEE (reference sequence). The CDR3 length is 15 residues. V was trimmed by 4 bases and J by 11 bases, leaving 19 bases between them. CDR3 nucleotides: TGTGCCAGCAGCCAGGACCCACGGATGAATCCACCCCTCCACTTT. This encodes CASSQDPRMNPPLHF.

The chain links TRBV9 to TRBJ1-2; the match to TRBD1 covers 9 bases. Germline V gene data show CDR1 as SGDLS and CDR2 as YYNGEE. V was clipped by 0 bases and J by 3 bases; unmatched bases: 3. The length of the CDR3 is 15 residues. The CDR3 spells CASSVDGQGYYGYTF. The DNA of the CDR3 is TGTGCCAGCAGCGTAGATGGACAGGGGTACTATGGCTACACCTTC.

This clonotype was recorded once. The V and J genes are TRBV10-3 and TRBJ1-6; 10 bases are shared with TRBD1. V lost 2 bases, J lost 7 bases, and 2 bases stayed unmatched. The CDR3 is made up of 15 amino acids. The germline V gene has CDR1 ENHRY and CDR2 SYGVKD. The CDR3 sequence is CAISERTGGNSPLHF. The CDR3 DNA follows: TGTGCCATCAGTGAGCGGACAGGGGGGAATTCACCCCTCCACTTT.

The rearrangement links TRBV25-1 to TRBJ1-1; tentatively, D is TRBD1 (6 bases). The CDR3 contains 13 residues. Trimming cost V 8 bases and J 7 bases, with 17 bases left between them. CDR1 is MGHDK, CDR2 SYGVNS, per germline. The CDR3 DNA reads TGTGCCAGCGCCAAATGGGGGCTTAGTGAAGCTTTCTTT. Translating gives CASAKWGLSEAFF.

This clonotype was counted ten times or more. The J gene is TRBJ1-5, the V gene TRBV24-1; possible D gene TRBD1, 5 bases. CDR1 KGHDR and CDR2 SFDVKD come from the germline V gene. CDR3 length equals 17 residues. The V gene lost 3 bases and the J gene lost 1 base, with 15 bases spanning the gap. CDR3 bases: TGTGCCACCAGTGATACCAGCGGGACGGTGAGCAATCAGCCCCAGCATTTT. Translated: CATSDTSGTVSNQPQHF.

This clonotype has ten or more counts. This chain links TRBV7-3 with TRBJ1-1; possibly TRBD1 for D (5 bases). The CDR3 extends over 14 amino acids. V shed 2 bases and J shed 6 bases, with 13 bases lying between them. Germline V gives CDR1 SGHTA, CDR2 FQGTGA. The CDR3 DNA reads TGTGCCAGCAGCTTACGGGGTGACAGCGCTGAAGCTTTCTTT. It yields the protein CASSLRGDSAEAFF.

The chain couples TRBV27 to TRBJ2-7; 14 bases agree with TRBD2. V was pared by 5 bases and J by 6 bases, with 6 bases of the junction left unmatched. Germline CDR1 and CDR2: MNHEY and SMNVEV (reference sequence). The CDR3 extends over 15 amino acids. CDR3 in DNA: TGTGCCAGCAGTGGGTCGACTAGCGGGAGGGGCGAGCAGTACTTC. Translating gives CASSGSTSGRGEQYF.

The J gene is TRBJ2-5, the V gene TRBV7-3; TRBD1 aligns across 7 bases. Near its end, the DNA agrees better with TRBJ2-1, so the J call may be wrong. The CDR3 length is 13 residues. CDR1 is SGHTA, CDR2 FQGTGA, per germline. CDR3 amino acids: CASSQDVQGEQFF. The CDR3 coding sequence is TGTGCCAGCAGCCAAGATGTACAGGGGGAGCAGTTCTTC.

The genes are TRBV20-1 and TRBJ2-2; 8 positions match TRBD2. Germline loops: CDR1 DFQATT, CDR2 SNEGSKA (reference sequence). The CDR3 runs to 14 residues. V shed 1 base and J 6 bases; nucleotides not matched to a gene: 4. The chain's CDR3 is CSARVPAGAGELFF. CDR3 DNA: TGCAGTGCTAGAGTCCCAGCGGGAGCCGGGGAGCTGTTTTTT.

V usage is TRBV12-3 or TRBV12-4 and J usage is TRBJ2-6; tentatively, D is TRBD2 (5 bases). Trimming took 6 bases from V and 0 from J, leaving 12 bases between them. The CDR3 loop spans 16 amino acids. The CDR3 loop is CASSPPEGSGANVLTF. The CDR3 coding sequence is TGTGCCAGCAGCCCGCCCGAGGGCTCTGGGGCCAACGTCCTGACTTTC.

This clonotype was counted ten times or more. The V and J genes are TRBV9 and TRBJ2-2, with a possible D match to TRBD2 (5 bases). This CDR3 comprises 15 residues. The V end lost 2 bases, the J end lost 5 bases, and 13 bases lay between the germline ends. Germline V gives CDR1 SGDLS, CDR2 YYNGEE. The CDR3 protein is CASSVQNQRTGELFF. The CDR3 region has the DNA TGTGCCAGCAGCGTCCAGAACCAGCGGACCGGGGAGCTGTTTTTT.

The chain is built from TRBV7-9 and TRBJ1-4; 12 positions agree with TRBD1. The junction had 3 bases not matched to a gene; V was cut back by 5 bases and J by 5 bases. This CDR3 is built from 15 residues. Germline loops: CDR1 SEHNR, CDR2 FQNEAQ (reference sequence). This chain's CDR3 is CASSGTGGRNEKLFF. CDR3 bases: TGTGCCAGCAGCGGGACAGGGGGCCGGAATGAAAAACTGTTTTTT.

V is TRBV24-1 and J is TRBJ2-2, with a possible D match to TRBD1 (5 bases). V shed 9 bases and J shed 1 base, with 20 bases lying between them. Looked up from germline, CDR1 is KGHDR and CDR2 is SFDVKD. There are 17 residues in the CDR3. The CDR3 here is CATASQGMGLNTGELFF. The CDR3 bases are TGTGCCACCGCTTCTCAGGGAATGGGTTTGAACACCGGGGAGCTGTTTTTT.

The genes are TRBV7-9 and TRBJ2-7; 9 bases fit TRBD2. V lost 5 bases to trimming and J lost 5 bases; unmatched junction nucleotides: 10. Germline CDR1 reads SEHNR; CDR2 reads FQNEAQ (reference sequence). The CDR3 runs to 15 residues. The DNA for the CDR3 is TGTGCCAGCAGCGCAGTAGCGGGGGCCCTCCACGAGCAGTACTTC. Amino acids: CASSAVAGALHEQYF.

This clonotype was observed a handful of times. The chain joins TRBV2 to TRBJ1-4, with unresolved D. V was pared by 5 bases and J by 5 bases, with 18 bases between. Per germline, CDR1 SNHLY and CDR2 FYNNEI. The CDR3 spans 16 residues. The CDR3 sequence: CASSFSRPGGNEKLFF. The CDR3 DNA is TGTGCCAGCAGTTTTTCCAGACCGGGAGGCAATGAAAAACTGTTTTTT.

The chain carries TRBV7-9 and TRBJ1-5; 8 positions agree with TRBD1. Germline values: CDR1 SEHNR, CDR2 FQNEAQ (reference sequence). V shed 4 bases and J 11 bases; nucleotides not matched to a gene: 13. The length of the CDR3 is 15 residues. The CDR3 bases are TGTGCCAGCAGCTCAGGGACAGGATCCTGGGAGACCCAGCATTTT. Translated, it gives CASSSGTGSWETQHF.